This is a list of T cell receptor beta chains from one sample in a study of cytomegalovirus exposure and HLA in healthy donors. Libraries were prepared by immunoSEQ multiplex PCR; TCRdb keeps only in-frame clonotypes and omits some of them. The data show 110,000 to 150,000 clones, with 70% to 80% seen just once and roughly 8.8% held by the top ten. The specimen was PBMCs. The receptors shown here come from a woman between 50 and 59 years old in good health and CMV-seropositive. The CDR3 runs from the conserved cysteine through the conserved F or W. The D gene is left open where the match is weak. Size is stated for part of the rows, as once, few or many counts, or as a class when the clone is expanded.

CDR3: CASSLEQGTYEQYF
DNA: TGTGCCAGCAGCTTGGAACAGGGGACCTACGAGCAGTACTTC
length: 14
V: TRBV5-4
D: TRBD1
size: -
J: TRBJ2-7

CDR3: CASSFLQGEETQYF
DNA: TGTGCCAGCAGTTTTCTCCAGGGGGAAGAGACCCAGTACTTC
length: 14
V: TRBV28
D: TRBD1
size: -
J: TRBJ2-5

CDR3: CASSPRPANSPLHF
DNA: TGTGCCAGCTCACCGCGCCCCGCTAATTCACCCCTCCACTTT
length: 14
V: TRBV18
D: -
size: few
J: TRBJ1-6

CDR3: CASIKTGTVYGYTF
DNA: TGTGCCAGCATCAAGACTGGGACAGTCTATGGCTACACCTTC
length: 14
V: TRBV5-6
D: TRBD1
size: -
J: TRBJ1-2

CDR3: CSVGDREYGYTF
DNA: TGCAGCGTTGGGGACAGGGAATATGGCTACACCTTC
length: 12
V: TRBV29-1
D: TRBD1
size: -
J: TRBJ1-2

CDR3: CASGLAGVSNEQFF
DNA: TGCGCCAGCGGACTAGCGGGGGTCAGCAATGAGCAGTTCTTC
length: 14
V: TRBV4-1
D: TRBD2
size: -
J: TRBJ2-1

CDR3: CASSLINSEQFF
DNA: TGTGCCAGCAGCTTAATTAATTCGGAGCAGTTCTTC
length: 12
V: TRBV7-3
D: -
size: -
J: TRBJ2-1

CDR3: CASSQDSPGQGGGYTF
DNA: TGCGCCAGCAGCCAAGATTCCCCCGGACAGGGAGGTGGCTACACCTTC
length: 16
V: TRBV4-1
D: TRBD1
size: -
J: TRBJ1-2

CDR3: CAISEYKGDNSPLHF
DNA: TGTGCCATCAGTGAGTATAAAGGGGATAATTCACCCCTCCACTTT
length: 15
V: TRBV10-3
D: -
size: -
J: TRBJ1-6

CDR3: CASSQGLKQGFNEKLFF
DNA: TGTGCCAGCAGCCAAGGTTTGAAACAGGGATTTAATGAAAAACTGTTTTTT
length: 17
V: TRBV4-2
D: -
size: few
J: TRBJ1-4

CDR3: CASSPGTARDGELFF
DNA: TGCGCCAGCAGCCCCGGGACAGCCAGAGACGGGGAGCTGTTTTTT
length: 15
V: TRBV4-1
D: TRBD1
size: -
J: TRBJ2-2

CDR3: CASSTPRGTGLETQYF
DNA: TGTGCCAGCAGTACCCCCAGAGGGACAGGGTTGGAGACCCAGTACTTC
length: 16
V: TRBV28
D: TRBD1
size: few
J: TRBJ2-5

CDR3: CASIFSGGETQYF
DNA: TGTGCCAGCATCTTTAGCGGGGGTGAGACCCAGTACTTC
length: 13
V: TRBV6-1
D: TRBD2
size: -
J: TRBJ2-5

CDR3: CASSLGGQGTGNTIYF
DNA: TGCGCCAGCAGCTTGGGAGGCCAGGGAACTGGAAACACCATATATTTT
length: 16
V: TRBV5-1
D: -
size: -
J: TRBJ1-3

CDR3: CASSWDRDSEQYF
DNA: TGTGCCAGCAGCTGGGACCGGGACAGCGAGCAGTACTTC
length: 13
V: TRBV7-6
D: TRBD1
size: -
J: TRBJ2-7

CDR3: CASSLTGLSTDTQYF
DNA: TGTGCCAGCAGCTTGACTGGACTTAGCACAGATACGCAGTATTTT
length: 15
V: TRBV5-5
D: -
size: -
J: TRBJ2-3

CDR3: CASSQPKLGKHYGYTF
DNA: TGCGCCAGCAGCCAACCTAAACTAGGGAAACATTATGGCTACACCTTC
length: 16
V: TRBV4-1
D: -
size: -
J: TRBJ1-2

CDR3: CASSPGTGGVTGELFF
DNA: TGTGCCAGCAGCCCCGGGACAGGGGGTGTTACCGGGGAGCTGTTTTTT
length: 16
V: TRBV7-3
D: TRBD1
size: -
J: TRBJ2-2

CDR3: CASSEQISGGLKETQYF
DNA: TGTGCCAGCAGTGAACAGATTAGCGGGGGGCTCAAAGAGACCCAGTACTTC
length: 17
V: TRBV2
D: TRBD2
size: -
J: TRBJ2-5

CDR3: CASSYPGQGAHEQFF
DNA: TGTGCCAGCAGTTACCCGGGACAGGGGGCGCATGAGCAGTTCTTC
length: 15
V: TRBV5-6
D: TRBD1
size: -
J: TRBJ2-1

CDR3: CASSSRTSPYEQYF
DNA: TGTGCCAGTAGTTCAAGGACTAGTCCCTACGAGCAGTACTTC
length: 14
V: TRBV19
D: TRBD2
size: -
J: TRBJ2-7

CDR3: CATSREQASYEQYF
DNA: TGTGCCACCAGCAGAGAACAGGCCTCCTACGAGCAGTACTTC
length: 14
V: TRBV15
D: -
size: -
J: TRBJ2-7

CDR3: CASSSGGTTQYF
DNA: TGTGCCAGCAGCTCCGGGGGGACGACCCAGTACTTC
length: 12
V: TRBV11-2
D: TRBD2
size: few
J: TRBJ2-5

CDR3: CASLGTSGGSEQFF
DNA: TGTGCCAGCCTTGGGACTAGCGGGGGGTCTGAGCAGTTCTTC
length: 14
V: TRBV21-1
D: -
size: -
J: TRBJ2-1

CDR3: CAWSDSSDTQYF
DNA: TGTGCCTGGAGTGACTCGTCAGATACGCAGTATTTT
length: 12
V: TRBV30
D: -
size: -
J: TRBJ2-3

CDR3: CASSLAGSHNEQFF
DNA: TGTGCCAGCAGCTTAGCGGGCAGCCACAATGAGCAGTTCTTC
length: 14
V: TRBV7-2
D: -
size: -
J: TRBJ2-1

CDR3: CASGLVGGEKLFF
DNA: TGTGCTAGTGGTTTGGTCGGGGGTGAAAAACTGTTTTTT
length: 13
V: TRBV12-5
D: -
size: -
J: TRBJ1-4